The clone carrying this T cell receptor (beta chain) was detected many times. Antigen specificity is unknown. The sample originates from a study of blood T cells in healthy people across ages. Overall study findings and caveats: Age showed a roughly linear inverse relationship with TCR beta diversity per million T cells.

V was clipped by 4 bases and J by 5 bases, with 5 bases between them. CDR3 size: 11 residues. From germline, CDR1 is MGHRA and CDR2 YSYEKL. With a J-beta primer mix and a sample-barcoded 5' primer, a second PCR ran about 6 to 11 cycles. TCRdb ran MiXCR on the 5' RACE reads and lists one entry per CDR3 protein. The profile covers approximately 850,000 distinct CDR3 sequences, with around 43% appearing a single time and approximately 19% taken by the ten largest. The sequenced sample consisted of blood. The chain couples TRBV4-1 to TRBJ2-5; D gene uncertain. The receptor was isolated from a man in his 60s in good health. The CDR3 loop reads CASSLDETQYF. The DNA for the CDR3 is TGCGCCAGCAGCCTTGATGAGACCCAGTACTTC.